What follows are 28 T cell receptor beta chains derived from one specimen sequenced in a study of CD8+ T cells in alopecia areata. Following extraction, RNA underwent reverse transcription to cDNA, which served as the sequencing template. Method: immunoSEQ multiplex PCR; TCRdb's copy keeps in-frame clones and lacks some. The table records around 35,000 clones, around 59% of them present only once. Material for sequencing was NKG2D-high CD8+ T cells sorted from blood. The receptors originated from a human donor with alopecia areata.

This clone occurred once. This chain uses TRBV27 with TRBJ2-2; D is possibly TRBD1 (5 bases). V was trimmed by 7 bases and J by 3 bases, leaving 21 bases between them. The CDR3 has 17 residues. Per germline, CDR1 MNHEY and CDR2 SMNVEV (reference sequence). The CDR3 sequence: CASTPRGEDKYTGELFF. CDR3 bases: TGTGCCAGCACCCCTCGCGGCGAGGACAAATACACCGGGGAGCTGTTTTTT.

This chain connects TRBV5-8 to TRBJ2-3; D not certain. V gave up 5 bases and J gave up 5 bases, with 9 bases separating them. This CDR3 is 12 amino acids long. Germline CDR1 and CDR2: SGHTS and YDEGEE. CDR3 sequence (DNA): TGTGCCAGCAGACCCCTTTTAGATACGCAGTATTTT. This gives the protein CASRPLLDTQYF.

The chain combines TRBV29-1 with TRBJ1-2; D remains unclear. V was pared by 3 bases and J by 5 bases, with 16 bases between. The CDR3 is made up of 14 amino acids. CDR1 SQVTM and CDR2 ANQGSEA come from the germline V gene. The CDR3: CSVESNTGRYGYTF. CDR3 coding DNA: TGCAGCGTTGAGTCCAACACCGGCAGGTATGGCTACACCTTC.

This chain connects TRBV2 to TRBJ1-1; D perhaps matches TRBD1 (6 bases). The CDR3 sequence is 14 residues long. V lost 6 bases and J lost 0, with 11 bases in between. Germline V gives CDR1 SNHLY, CDR2 FYNNEI. CDR3 region: CASREGQLNTEAFF. The CDR3 region has the DNA TGTGCCAGCAGAGAGGGACAACTGAACACTGAAGCTTTCTTT.

V usage is TRBV19 and J usage is TRBJ2-7; tentatively, D is TRBD1 (5 bases). V was clipped by 2 bases and J by 3 bases, with 8 bases between them. Germline-derived CDR1 and CDR2 are LNHDA and SQIVND (reference sequence). The CDR3 length is 13 residues. CDR3 sequence reads: CASSIRGNYEQYF. DNA of the CDR3: TGTGCCAGTAGTATAAGGGGCAACTACGAGCAGTACTTC.

The chain uses TRBV27 and TRBJ2-5; no clear D gene. This CDR3 region has 11 residues. Germline CDR1 MNHEY, CDR2 SMNVEV (reference sequence). The CDR3 reads CAAGAQETQYF. The CDR3 DNA sequence: TGTGCAGCTGGCGCCCAAGAGACCCAGTACTTC.

The rearrangement uses TRBV13 and TRBJ2-1; unclear D gene. Germline CDR1 and CDR2: PRHDT and FYEKMQ (reference sequence). Trimming left V 5 bases short and J 0 bases short, with 14 bases between. The CDR3 has 16 amino acids. DNA for the CDR3: TGTGCCAGCAGCGATATGTACCAGAGCTCCTACAATGAGCAGTTCTTC. Translation: CASSDMYQSSYNEQFF.

The chain joins TRBV28 to TRBJ1-1, with D possibly TRBD1 on 5 matching bases. This CDR3 comprises 14 residues. Germline loops: CDR1 MDHEN, CDR2 SYDVKM. The V gene lost 6 bases and the J gene lost 0 bases, with 11 bases spanning the gap. The CDR3 loop is CASSPLGVNTEAFF. The CDR3 coding sequence is TGTGCCAGCAGCCCTCTAGGGGTGAACACTGAAGCTTTCTTT.

This chain joins TRBV7-9 and TRBJ2-1; 7 bases are a match to TRBD1. Germline V lookup: CDR1 SEHNR, CDR2 FQNEAQ (reference sequence). The CDR3 consists of 16 residues. V lost 2 bases, J lost 2 bases, and 6 bases stayed unmatched. CDR3 in amino acids: CASSLSDRWPYNEQFF. The DNA of the CDR3 is TGTGCCAGCAGCTTATCGGACAGGTGGCCCTACAATGAGCAGTTCTTC. Together with reference TRBV7-9 and TRBJ2-1, the CDR3 gives the full variable domain: DTGVSQNPRHKITKRGQNVTFRCDPISEHNRLYWYRQTLGQGPEFLTYFQNEAQLEKSRLLSDRFSAERPKGSFSTLEIQRTEQGDSAMYLCASSLSDRWPYNEQFFGPGTRLTVL.

This clone was seen a handful of times. The V gene is TRBV7-6, the J gene TRBJ1-5; the D gene is possibly TRBD1 (6 bases). Germline V lookup: CDR1 SGHVS, CDR2 FNYEAQ. The CDR3 length is 17 residues. Trimming removed 5 bases at V and 0 bases at J, with 17 bases between. DNA of the CDR3: TGTGCCAGCAGCGATTTCCCCAGGGGAGGTAGCAATCAGCCCCAGCATTTT. Encoded protein: CASSDFPRGGSNQPQHF. Looking up the rest from reference TRBV7-6 and TRBJ1-5 gives the full variable domain: GAGVSQSPRYKVTKRGQDVALRCDPISGHVSLYWYRQALGQGPEFLTYFNYEAQQDKSGLPNDRFSAERPEGSISTLTIQRTEQRDSAMYRCASSDFPRGGSNQPQHFGDGTRLSIL.

This clone was counted a single time. The V and J genes are TRBV6-6 and TRBJ2-5; perhaps TRBD2 as D (5 bases). The CDR3 loop spans 15 amino acids. With 6 bases removed from V and 5 bases from J, the gap between germline ends came to 19 bases. In germline, CDR1 is MNHNY, CDR2 SVGAGI (reference sequence). The CDR3 spells CASSKGDALGETQYF. CDR3 nucleotides: TGTGCCAGCAGCAAGGGAGACGCGCTGGGGGAGACCCAGTACTTC.

There are a few counts of this clone. This chain uses TRBV28 with TRBJ2-1; 9 nucleotides match TRBD1. Germline V CDR1 and CDR2: MDHEN, SYDVKM. The V and J ends lost 5 bases and 2 bases, in that order; junction bases with no gene match: 7. The CDR3 sequence is 16 residues long. The CDR3 sequence: CASSLLQGAAYNEQFF. CDR3 bases: TGTGCCAGCAGTCTCCTACAGGGGGCTGCCTACAATGAGCAGTTCTTC.

This chain joins TRBV2 and TRBJ2-2; D might be TRBD2 (5 bases). The V gene's germline CDR1 is SNHLY and CDR2 FYNNEI. This CDR3 comprises 16 residues. The V gene lost 3 bases and the J gene lost 3 bases, with 14 bases spanning the gap. CDR3 protein: CASSETRGWYTGELFF. The CDR3 coding sequence is TGTGCCAGCAGTGAGACCCGGGGATGGTACACCGGGGAGCTGTTTTTT. Supplemented by reference TRBV2 and TRBJ2-2, the full variable domain reads EPEVTQTPSHQVTQMGQEVILRCVPISNHLYFYWYRQILGQKVEFLVSFYNNEISEKSEIFDDQFSVERPDGSNFTLKIRSTKLEDSAMYFCASSETRGWYTGELFFGEGSRLTVL.

V is TRBV5-6 and J is TRBJ2-7, with D tentatively TRBD1 (6 bases). This CDR3 is 15 amino acids long. CDR1 SGHDT and CDR2 YYEEEE come from the germline V gene. V was cut by 0 bases and J by 3 bases, with 13 bases left in between. The DNA for the CDR3 is TGTGCCAGCAGCTTGGCCGCTGGCAGGGGCTACGAGCAGTACTTC. Encoded protein: CASSLAAGRGYEQYF.

The chain uses TRBV14 and TRBJ1-1; possible D gene TRBD1, 5 bases. Germline CDR1 SGHDN, CDR2 FVKESK. Between the trimmed V and J ends, which lost 0 bases and 4 bases, there was a span of 9 bases. The CDR3 consists of 14 residues. DNA for the CDR3: TGTGCCAGCAGCCAAGAATGGGGGAGCACTGAAGCTTTCTTT. It encodes CASSQEWGSTEAFF. The whole variable domain, remainder taken from reference TRBV14 and TRBJ1-1, is EAGVTQFPSHSVIEKGQTVTLRCDPISGHDNLYWYRRVMGKEIKFLLHFVKESKQDESGMPNNRFLAERTGGTYSTLKVQPAELEDSGVYFCASSQEWGSTEAFFGQGTRLTVV.

The chain joins TRBV9 to TRBJ2-7; the D gene is possibly TRBD1 (5 bases). V was pared by 1 base and J by 7 bases, with 12 bases between. The germline V gene encodes CDR1 SGDLS and CDR2 YYNGEE. The CDR3 totals 13 residues. The CDR3 protein is CASSVKSGLEQYF. The CDR3 coding sequence is TGTGCCAGCAGCGTAAAGTCAGGGTTGGAGCAGTACTTC.

The V and J genes are TRBV9 and TRBJ2-2, with no clear D. Per germline, CDR1 SGDLS and CDR2 YYNGEE. The CDR3 length is 14 residues. Trimming pared 0 bases from V and 1 base from J, leaving 4 bases between. The CDR3 region has the DNA TGTGCCAGCAGCGTAGTTGGGAACACCGGGGAGCTGTTTTTT. It codes for CASSVVGNTGELFF.

This chain joins TRBV5-4 and TRBJ2-2, with D possibly matching TRBD2 (5 bases). The germline V and J ends were trimmed by 2 bases and 2 bases, with 7 bases remaining between them. Germline CDR1 and CDR2: SGHNT and YYREEE (reference sequence). CDR3 length: 14 residues. CDR3 residues: CASSLGLNTGELFF. The CDR3 DNA reads TGTGCCAGCAGCTTAGGACTTAACACCGGGGAGCTGTTTTTT.

The sample holds a few counts of this clone. The V gene is TRBV7-9, the J gene TRBJ2-1; D call uncertain. The CDR3 is 13 amino acids. The germline V gene encodes CDR1 SEHNR and CDR2 FQNEAQ (reference sequence). Trimming took off 5 bases at V and 15 bases at J, with 20 bases between the two ends. Here the CDR3 reads CASSDGIAFTPFF. The DNA for the CDR3 is TGTGCCAGCAGCGATGGGATAGCCTTTACTCCGTTCTTC.

This clone was picked up a small number of times. This sequence joins TRBV29-1 and TRBJ2-1; D not resolved. This CDR3 comprises 11 residues. Deletions cut 4 bases from V and 6 bases from J, with 7 bases between. From germline, CDR1 is SQVTM and CDR2 ANQGSEA. This chain's CDR3 is CSVVPGNEQFF. The CDR3 DNA sequence: TGCAGCGTTGTACCGGGCAATGAGCAGTTCTTC.

The CDR3 DNA reads TGTGCCAGCAGTGAACGGACAGCTCAAGAGACCCAGTACTTC. It is translated as CASSERTAQETQYF. The chain uses TRBV6-1 and TRBJ2-5, with D possibly being TRBD1 (6 bases). The germline V and J ends were trimmed by 2 bases and 2 bases, with 9 bases remaining between them. Germline values: CDR1 MNHNS, CDR2 SASEGT. The CDR3 extends over 14 amino acids.

This sequence joins TRBV10-3 and TRBJ2-2, with 7 bases identical to TRBD1. In germline, CDR1 is ENHRY, CDR2 SYGVKD. J lost 1 base, V lost 3 bases, and 5 bases had no gene match. The CDR3 sequence is 16 residues long. This CDR3 reads CAISDPQGLNTGELFF. In nucleotides, the CDR3 is TGTGCCATCAGTGATCCACAGGGGCTGAACACCGGGGAGCTGTTTTTT.

V is TRBV7-9 and J is TRBJ2-5; 8 positions agree with TRBD2. J lost 3 bases, V lost 5 bases, and 2 bases had no gene match. Germline V lookup: CDR1 SEHNR, CDR2 FQNEAQ (reference sequence). The CDR3 runs 13 residues. The CDR3, as DNA: TGTGCCAGCAGCGTCGGGGGGGAAGAGACCCAGTACTTC. Translated: CASSVGGEETQYF.

This chain joins TRBV9 and TRBJ2-3, with 15 nucleotides matching TRBD2. The CDR3 sequence is 16 residues long. V trimming: 3 bases; J trimming: 3 bases; junction bases outside the gene matches: 2. The germline gives CDR1 SGDLS, CDR2 YYNGEE. CDR3 protein: CASSGGLAGGTDTQYF. CDR3 coding DNA: TGTGCCAGCAGCGGCGGACTAGCGGGAGGGACAGATACGCAGTATTTT.

The V gene is TRBV27, the J gene TRBJ2-7; a weak D match, TRBD2 (5 bases). Germline V lookup: CDR1 MNHEY, CDR2 SMNVEV (reference sequence). Trimming removed 3 bases at V and 3 bases at J, with 9 bases between. The CDR3 loop spans 13 amino acids. The CDR3 here is CASSFREFYEQYF. DNA for the CDR3: TGTGCCAGCAGTTTCCGGGAATTCTACGAGCAGTACTTC.

This clone was recorded many times. The chain joins TRBV7-9 to TRBJ2-6; D remains unclear. Per the germline V gene, CDR1 is SEHNR and CDR2 is FQNEAQ (reference sequence). The V gene lost 1 base and the J gene lost 14 bases, with 6 bases spanning the gap. The CDR3 consists of 11 residues. CDR3 in DNA: TGTGCCAGCAGCTTAGTCCCCCTCCTGACTTTC. It codes for CASSLVPLLTF.

There are a few counts of this clone. V and J are TRBV4-3 and TRBJ2-3; D tentatively reads TRBD1 or TRBD2 (5 bases each). V was trimmed by 3 bases and J by 0 bases, leaving 13 bases between them. This CDR3 is built from 16 residues. Germline assignment: CDR1 LGHNA and CDR2 YSLEER. The CDR3 DNA is TGCGCCAGCAGCCAGTCCCCGGGACCCAGCACAGATACGCAGTATTTT. Protein sequence: CASSQSPGPSTDTQYF.

The V gene is TRBV5-1, the J gene TRBJ1-2, with a possible D match to TRBD1 (5 bases). V was cut by 0 bases and J by 3 bases, with 9 bases left in between. CDR3 length: 14 amino acids. Germline values: CDR1 SGHRS, CDR2 YFSETQ. DNA for the CDR3: TGCGCCAGCAGCTTGGCCCCGGGACACTATGGCTACACCTTC. This sequence encodes CASSLAPGHYGYTF.